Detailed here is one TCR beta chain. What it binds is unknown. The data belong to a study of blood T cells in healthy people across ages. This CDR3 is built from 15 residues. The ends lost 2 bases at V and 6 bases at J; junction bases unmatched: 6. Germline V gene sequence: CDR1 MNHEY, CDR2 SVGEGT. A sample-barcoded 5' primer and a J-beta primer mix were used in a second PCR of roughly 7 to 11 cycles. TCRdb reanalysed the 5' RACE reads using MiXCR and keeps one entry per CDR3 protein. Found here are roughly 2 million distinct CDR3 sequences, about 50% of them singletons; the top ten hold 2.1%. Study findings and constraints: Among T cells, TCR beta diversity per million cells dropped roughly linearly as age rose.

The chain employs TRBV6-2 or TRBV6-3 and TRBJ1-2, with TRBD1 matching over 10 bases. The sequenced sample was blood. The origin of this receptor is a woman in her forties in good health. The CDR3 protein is CASSYGPGTGDGYTF. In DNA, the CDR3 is TGTGCCAGCAGTTACGGACCCGGGACAGGGGATGGCTACACCTTC.